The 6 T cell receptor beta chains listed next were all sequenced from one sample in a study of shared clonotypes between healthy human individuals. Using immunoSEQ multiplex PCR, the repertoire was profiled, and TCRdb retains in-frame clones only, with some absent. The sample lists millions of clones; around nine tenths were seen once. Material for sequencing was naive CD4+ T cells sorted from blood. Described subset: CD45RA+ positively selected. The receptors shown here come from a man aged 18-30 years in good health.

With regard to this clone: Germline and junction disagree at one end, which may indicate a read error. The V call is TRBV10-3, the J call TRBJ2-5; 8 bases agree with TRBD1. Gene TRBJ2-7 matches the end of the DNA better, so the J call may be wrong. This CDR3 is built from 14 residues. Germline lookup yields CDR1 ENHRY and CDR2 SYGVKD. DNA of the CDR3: TGTGCCGTCAGACAGGGGACAAGCTCCTACGAGCAGTACTTC. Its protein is CAVRQGTSSYEQYF.

The CDR3 DNA is TGTGCCAGCAGCTTATTCGGGGGGGGCGGGAGCACAGATACGCAGTATTTT. This encodes CASSLFGGGGSTDTQYF. The gene calls are TRBV7-2 and TRBJ2-3; TRBD2 agrees at 8 bases. V lost 2 bases to trimming and J lost 0 bases; unmatched junction nucleotides: 7. The germline V gene has CDR1 SGHTA and CDR2 FQGNSA. The CDR3 spans 17 residues.

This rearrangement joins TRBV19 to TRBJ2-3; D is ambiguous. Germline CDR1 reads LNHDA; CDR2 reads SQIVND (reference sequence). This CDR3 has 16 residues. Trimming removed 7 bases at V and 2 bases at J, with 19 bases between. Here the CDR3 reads CASTSHELRDTDTQYF. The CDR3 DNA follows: TGTGCCAGTACCAGTCATGAACTCCGCGACACAGATACGCAGTATTTT. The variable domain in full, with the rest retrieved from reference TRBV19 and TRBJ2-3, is DGGITQSPKYLFRKEGQNVTLSCEQNLNHDAMYWYRQDPGQGLRLIYYSQIVNDFQKGDIAEGYSVSREKKESFPLTVTSAQKNPTAFYLCASTSHELRDTDTQYFGPGTRLTVL.

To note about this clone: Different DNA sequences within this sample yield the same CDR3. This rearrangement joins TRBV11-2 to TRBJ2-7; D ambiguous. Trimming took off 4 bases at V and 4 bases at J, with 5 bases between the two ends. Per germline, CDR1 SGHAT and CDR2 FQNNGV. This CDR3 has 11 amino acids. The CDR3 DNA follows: TGTGCCAGCAGCTCCAGGTACGAGCAGTACTTC. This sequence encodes CASSSRYEQYF.

The CDR3 DNA is TGTGCCAGCAGTTCTGGGGGAGTAGAGGGTAATGAGCAGTTCTTC. It translates to CASSSGGVEGNEQFF. This sequence joins TRBV6-5 and TRBJ2-1; D tentatively fits TRBD1 or TRBD2 (5 bases each). Germline CDR1 MNHEY, CDR2 SVGAGI. V shed 4 bases and J shed 7 bases, with 17 bases lying between them. CDR3 length: 15 amino acids.

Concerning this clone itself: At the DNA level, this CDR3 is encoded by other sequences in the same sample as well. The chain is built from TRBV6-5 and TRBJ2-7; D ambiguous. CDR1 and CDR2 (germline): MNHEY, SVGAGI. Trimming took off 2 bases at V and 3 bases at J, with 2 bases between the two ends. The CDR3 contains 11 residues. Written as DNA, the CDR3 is TGTGCCAGCAGTTACGACTACGAGCAGTACTTC. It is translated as CASSYDYEQYF.